This TCR beta chain was captured by sequencing in a study of T cells in Graves' hyperthyroidism and ophthalmopathy. It was RNA transcripts that yielded the amplified TCR beta CDR3 regions. TCR CDR3 underwent first-round RT-PCR with the HTBI primer set. TCRdb re-called the multiplex PCR reads with MiXCR, one entry per CDR3 protein. The sample has more than 450,000 distinct CDR3 sequences, about 14% seen once. This clonotype appeared many times. Antigen specificity is unknown. CDR3 length: 14 residues. The V gene lost 4 bases and the J gene lost 7 bases, with 14 bases spanning the gap. Germline-derived CDR1 and CDR2 are MDHEN and SYDVKM. General study results and limits: Stable hyperthyroidism was told apart from ophthalmopathy by a model built on 13 V-J features.

The sequence derives from a woman aged 40-49 years with Graves' hyperthyroidism. Source material: blood. The rearrangement links TRBV28 to TRBJ1-5, with D tentatively TRBD1 (5 bases). CDR3 nucleotide sequence: TGTGCCAGCAGTTCAGAGGACACTTACCAGCCCCAGCATTTT. Encoded protein: CASSSEDTYQPQHF.